The T cell receptor beta chain described here comes from a study of blood T cell repertoires in COVID-19 (dated by TCRdb to the early 2020s). For the wider study: Samples covering the acute and convalescent phases of COVID-19 were provided by collaborators in the United States, Italy and Spain. The prospective study material was composed of cDNA or gDNA derived from T cells, B-cell-depleted T cells, or PBMCs. Subjects who had been exposed to COVID-19, were actively infected with it, or had recovered from it provided the deeply sampled blood TCRbeta repertoires that made up the dataset. The repertoires were released in a freely available public database intended as a resource for research on the immune response to SARS-CoV-2. The samples were drawn from two sources: the first 160 participants of the ongoing ImmuneRACE study, and 1,200 or so subjects contributed by 6 global collaborators. Sample metadata almost always included a de-identified subject ID, COVID-19 status, age in years and sex. Where HLA class I and class II types were available, the types were taken from metadata supplied by the sample provider, not from assay-based typing. Study-wide conclusions, independent of this receptor: The quantity of clinical and demographic metadata differed by source and by participant and was supplied without curation.

Worth noting for this clone: Its antigen remains unidentified. No clone much larger than this one lies a single base away; base qualities are absent.

The immunoSEQ Assay, a bias-controlled multiplex PCR, was used to amplify TCRbeta CDR3 regions from genomic DNA. Per the original workflow: Within the assay, amplification of reference gene primers was used to estimate how many nucleated cells each sample contained. To quantify the absolute abundance of each unique TCRbeta CDR3 rearrangement, sequence reads were collapsed and filtered. For each sample, productive Simpson clonality was calculated as the square root of Simpson's diversity index across productive rearrangements. TCRdb holds this immuneACCESS table with in-frame rearrangements only. Some clones are missing; in checked studies, unresolved V genes explain under half, and the rest has no known cause. V and J calls and clone size are as listed in that table; D and trimming were resolved from the DNA. The sample table holds about 87,000 clones, of which about 85% were seen once. The ten largest clonotypes hold just over 3% of the sample.

Including cysteine and phenylalanine, the CDR3 has 12 amino acids. Only the CDR3 region is kept as DNA, spanning 36 bases read in frame from base 1. V was cut back by 4 bases and J by 8 bases, leaving a gap of 10 bases between them. The germline V gene (reference sequence) sets CDR1 to MNHEY and CDR2 to SMNVEV. In Seattle, one collaborating source enrolled patients while the infection was active and tracked those patients longitudinally over the course of disease. Whole blood was collected in K2EDTA tubes by collaborating institutions according to the institutions' own protocols. For TCRbeta analysis, collaborator samples were shipped as frozen whole blood, as isolated PBMCs, or as DNA extracted from either sample type.

This receptor was taken from a woman older than 75 with COVID-19, enrolled during active disease. Sequenced: peripheral blood. The chain links TRBV27 with TRBJ2-3; no D gene can be assigned with confidence. The CDR3 region has the sequence CASSSSSGTQYF. The DNA sequence is given as TGTGCCAGCAGTTCATCTTCAGGTACGCAGTATTTT.